The clone carrying this TCR beta chain has a single count. The data stem from a study of blood T cell repertoires in COVID-19. Study information: Material from acute and convalescent COVID-19 was sourced from the United States, Italy and Spain.

Under the authors' procedure: It was from reference gene primer amplification that nucleated cell counts were estimated. Sequenced by immunoSEQ multiplex PCR; TCRdb stores in-frame clones only, minus some. V, J and clone size derive from that table, while D and trimming were established from the DNA sequence. The data show a few hundred thousand clones, 70% to 90% seen once. Trimming stripped 2 bases from V and 1 base from J, with 11 bases between. The CDR3 is 15 residues long. Germline-derived CDR1 and CDR2 are KGHSH and LQKENI. The sequenced material came from PBMCs or T cells enriched from blood (not recorded which). This rearrangement joins TRBV18 to TRBJ2-5; possibly TRBD1 for D (5 bases). The clonotype comes from a woman aged 45-59 years who had been exposed to COVID-19. CDR3 DNA sequence: TGTGCCAGCTCACCAAAACAGGAGATCCAAGAGACCCAGTACTTC. This translates into CASSPKQEIQETQYF.